This entry lists 11 T cell receptor beta chains sequenced from one sample in a study of CD8+ T cells in alopecia areata. Treatment meaning: oral pan-JAK inhibitor, 5-10 mg twice daily. As the sequencing template, cDNA was produced by extracting RNA and reverse transcribing it. The method was immunoSEQ multiplex PCR; TCRdb's version includes in-frame clones alone and lacks a portion of them. The data show over 250,000 clones, 50% to 75% seen once. The input for sequencing was CD4+ T cells sorted from blood, taken around week 54, from a patient treated with tofacitinib. These receptor sequences come from a human donor with alopecia areata.

CDR3 coding DNA: TGTGCCTGCCTCGGTATTGCAACTAATGAAAAACTGTTTTTT. It codes for CACLGIATNEKLFF. The rearrangement joins TRBV30 to TRBJ1-4, with D uncertain. The germline V and J ends were trimmed by 6 bases and 0 bases, with 11 bases remaining between them. CDR3 length equals 14 residues. Germline assignment: CDR1 GTSNPN and CDR2 SVGIG (reference sequence). The full variable domain, its missing parts supplied by reference TRBV30 and TRBJ1-4, is SQTIHQWPATLVQPVGSPLSLECTVEGTSNPNLYWYRQAAGRGLQLLFYSVGIGQISSEVPQNLSASRPQDRQFILSSKKLLLSDSGFYLCACLGIATNEKLFFGSGTQLSVL.

The chain uses TRBV4-3 and TRBJ1-1; D unresolved. CDR1 and CDR2 (germline): LGHNA, YSLEER. Trimming removed 0 bases from V and 1 base from J, with 6 bases in between. The CDR3 extends over 14 amino acids. The CDR3 DNA sequence: TGCGCCAGCAGCCAAGAGTCGCAGAACACTGAAGCTTTCTTT. Protein: CASSQESQNTEAFF.

A few counts support this clone. CDR3 residues: CASSDPPRGQFF. DNA for the CDR3: TGTGCCAGCAGTGATCCCCCCCGTGGGCAGTTCTTC. V gene TRBV25-1 combines with J gene TRBJ2-1; D is uncertain. This CDR3 region has 12 residues. Germline V gene sequence: CDR1 MGHDK, CDR2 SYGVNS. The V end was cut by 3 bases, the J end by 12 bases, with 12 bases between. The full variable domain, with the rest looked up from reference TRBV25-1 and TRBJ2-1, is EADIYQTPRYLVIGTGKKITLECSQTMGHDKMYWYQQDPGMELHLIHYSYGVNSTEKGDLSSESTVSRIRTEHFPLTLESARPSHTSQYLCASSDPPRGQFFGPGTRLTVL.

This chain joins TRBV29-1 and TRBJ1-2; D is unclear. Trimming pared 5 bases from V and 7 bases from J, leaving 8 bases between. This CDR3 contains 10 residues. Germline CDR1 SQVTM, CDR2 ANQGSEA. The CDR3, as DNA: TGCAGCGTTAACACAGCTGGCTACACCTTC. This codes for CSVNTAGYTF.

The rearrangement links TRBV5-1 to TRBJ2-2, with D possibly being TRBD1 (6 bases). With 1 base removed from V and 3 bases from J, the gap between germline ends came to 22 bases. CDR3 length: 19 residues. Germline values: CDR1 SGHRS, CDR2 YFSETQ. In DNA, the CDR3 is TGCGCCAGCAGCTTGACAAGAAACAGGGCAATTCTGGACACCGGGGAGCTGTTTTTT. The encoded protein is CASSLTRNRAILDTGELFF.

The sample holds a few counts of this clone. The CDR3: CASSLDLVAYEQYF. CDR3 nucleotides: TGTGCCAGCAGCTTAGACCTGGTTGCCTACGAGCAGTACTTC. The chain links TRBV7-2 to TRBJ2-7; D not resolved. Germline-derived CDR1 and CDR2 are SGHTA and FQGNSA. The CDR3 is 14 residues long. V was clipped by 1 base and J by 2 bases, with 9 bases between them. Complete variable domain (other parts from reference TRBV7-2 and TRBJ2-7): GAGVSQSPSNKVTEKGKDVELRCDPISGHTALYWYRQSLGQGLEFLIYFQGNSAPDKSGLPSDRFSAERTGGSVSTLTIQRTQQEDSAVYLCASSLDLVAYEQYFGPGTRLTVT.

The J gene is TRBJ1-6, the V gene TRBV7-9; D might be TRBD1 (6 bases). Germline V CDR1 and CDR2: SEHNR, FQNEAQ (reference sequence). Trimming took 6 bases from V and 10 from J, leaving 19 bases between them. The length of the CDR3 is 15 residues. CDR3 residues: CASRPRTGSESPLHF. CDR3 in DNA: TGTGCCAGCAGGCCTAGAACAGGGTCCGAGTCACCCCTCCACTTT. Full variable domain (remainder filled in from reference TRBV7-9 and TRBJ1-6): DTGVSQNPRHKITKRGQNVTFRCDPISEHNRLYWYRQTLGQGPEFLTYFQNEAQLEKSRLLSDRFSAERPKGSFSTLEIQRTEQGDSAMYLCASRPRTGSESPLHFGNGTRLTVT.

The table lists this clone with a few counts. The gene calls are TRBV10-3 and TRBJ2-5, with TRBD1 as a possible D gene (6 bases). V lost 8 bases, J lost 2 bases, and 12 bases lay in between. Per germline, CDR1 ENHRY and CDR2 SYGVKD. This CDR3 contains 13 residues. The CDR3 DNA follows: TGTGCCATCTCGGACAGCACGCAAGAGACCCAGTACTTC. This codes for CAISDSTQETQYF.

This clone was counted between two and nine times. The same CDR3 arises from other DNA sequences in this sample as well. The chain joins TRBV19 to TRBJ2-3; D remains ambiguous. The CDR3 is 13 residues long. Germline V lookup: CDR1 LNHDA, CDR2 SQIVND (reference sequence). V shed 6 bases and J shed 2 bases, with 9 bases lying between them. Written as DNA, the CDR3 is TGTGCCAGTAGCTGGACCGTCACAGATACGCAGTATTTT. As protein: CASSWTVTDTQYF.

The chain links TRBV30 to TRBJ1-1; weak D call: TRBD1 (5 bases). The CDR3 consists of 12 residues. Germline CDR1 GTSNPN, CDR2 SVGIG (reference sequence). V was clipped by 0 bases and J by 7 bases, with 9 bases between them. CDR3: CAWSVRGDEAFF. The CDR3 nucleotides are TGTGCCTGGAGTGTACGGGGGGATGAAGCTTTCTTT. Using reference TRBV30 and TRBJ1-1 for the parts outside the CDR3, the full variable domain is SQTIHQWPATLVQPVGSPLSLECTVEGTSNPNLYWYRQAAGRGLQLLFYSVGIGQISSEVPQNLSASRPQDRQFILSSKKLLLSDSGFYLCAWSVRGDEAFFGQGTRLTVV.

V usage is TRBV5-1 and J usage is TRBJ2-3; the match to TRBD2 covers 14 bases. The germline V gene encodes CDR1 SGHRS and CDR2 YFSETQ. V dropped 4 bases and J dropped 5; count of bases not matched to a gene: 9. This CDR3 spans 17 amino acids. The CDR3 region is CASSPLGLAGGRDTQYF. The CDR3 nucleotides are TGCGCCAGCAGCCCGCTTGGACTAGCGGGGGGTAGAGATACGCAGTATTTT.